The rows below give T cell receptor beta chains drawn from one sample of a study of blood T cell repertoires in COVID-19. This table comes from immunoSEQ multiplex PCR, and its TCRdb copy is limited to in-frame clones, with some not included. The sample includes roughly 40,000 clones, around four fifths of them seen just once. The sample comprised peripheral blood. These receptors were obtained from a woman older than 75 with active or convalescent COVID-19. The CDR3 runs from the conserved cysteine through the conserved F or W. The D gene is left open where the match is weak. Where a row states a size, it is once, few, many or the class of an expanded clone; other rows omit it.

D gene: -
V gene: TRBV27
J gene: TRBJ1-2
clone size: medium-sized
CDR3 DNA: TGTGCCAGCGGCTACCAGGGCGTTGGGTATGGCTACACCTTC
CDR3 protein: CASGYQGVGYGYTF

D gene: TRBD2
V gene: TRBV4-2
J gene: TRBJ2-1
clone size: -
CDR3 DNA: TGTGCCAGCAGCCAAGATCTTAGCGGGTATTACAATGAGCAGTTCTTC
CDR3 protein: CASSQDLSGYYNEQFF

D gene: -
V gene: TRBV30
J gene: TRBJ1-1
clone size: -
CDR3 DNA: TGTGCCTGGAGCCGGGACACCAACACTGAAGCTTTCTTT
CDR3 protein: CAWSRDTNTEAFF

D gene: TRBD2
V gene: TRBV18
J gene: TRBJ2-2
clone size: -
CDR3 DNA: TGTGCCAGCTCACCACGGTCGATAGCGGGAGGAAACACCGGGGAGCTGTTTTTT
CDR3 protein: CASSPRSIAGGNTGELFF

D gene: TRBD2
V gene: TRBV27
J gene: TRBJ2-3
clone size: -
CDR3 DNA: TGTGCCAGCAGGACTAGCGGGCGAACCACAGATACGCAGTATTTT
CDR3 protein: CASRTSGRTTDTQYF

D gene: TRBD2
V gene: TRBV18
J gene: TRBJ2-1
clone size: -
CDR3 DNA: TGTGCCAGCTCGCACGGGTCCGGGACTAGCCGAGTCAATGAGCAGTTCTTC
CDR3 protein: CASSHGSGTSRVNEQFF

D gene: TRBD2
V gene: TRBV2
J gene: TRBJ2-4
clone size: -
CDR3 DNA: TGTGCCAGCAGGACCGGGACTAGCGGGAGCCCCTTAGCCAAAAACATTCAGTACTTC
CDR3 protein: CASRTGTSGSPLAKNIQYF

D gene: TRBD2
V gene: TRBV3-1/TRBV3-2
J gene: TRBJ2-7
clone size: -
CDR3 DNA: TGTGCCAGCAGCCCGGGACTAGCGAGCTACGAGCAGTACTTC
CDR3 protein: CASSPGLASYEQYF

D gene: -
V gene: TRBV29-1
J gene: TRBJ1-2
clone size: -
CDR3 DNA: TGCAGCGTCGACAAAAACTATGGCTACACCTTC
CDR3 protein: CSVDKNYGYTF

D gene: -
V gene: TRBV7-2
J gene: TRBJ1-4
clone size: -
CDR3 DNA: TGTGCCAGCAGCTTAGCGCGCACAGGGACCGGTGTTGGGGGCGATGAAAAACTGTTTTTT
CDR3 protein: CASSLARTGTGVGGDEKLFF

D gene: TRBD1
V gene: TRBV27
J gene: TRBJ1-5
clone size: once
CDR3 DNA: TGTGCCAGCAGTTTCTCAGGGGGCGGCAATCAGCCCCAGCATTTT
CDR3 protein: CASSFSGGGNQPQHF

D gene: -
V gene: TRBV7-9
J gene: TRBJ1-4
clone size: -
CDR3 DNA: TGTGCCAGCAGCTCCTACAGGGTTTCTGAAAAACTGTTTTTT
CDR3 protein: CASSSYRVSEKLFF

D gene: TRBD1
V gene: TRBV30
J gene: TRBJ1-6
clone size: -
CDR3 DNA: TGTGCCTGGTCGGACAGGGGGTACGATTCACCCCTCCACTTT
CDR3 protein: CAWSDRGYDSPLHF

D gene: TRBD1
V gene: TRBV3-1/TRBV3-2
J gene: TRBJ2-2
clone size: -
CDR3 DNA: TGTGCCAGCAGCCAAGATCCTAGACAGGGCGGCACCGGGGAGCTGTTTTTT
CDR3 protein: CASSQDPRQGGTGELFF

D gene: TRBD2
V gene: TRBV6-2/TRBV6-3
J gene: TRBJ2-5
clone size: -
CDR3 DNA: TGTGCCAGCAGTTACGGGCGGGAGTTCAGAGAGACCCAGTACTTC
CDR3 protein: CASSYGREFRETQYF

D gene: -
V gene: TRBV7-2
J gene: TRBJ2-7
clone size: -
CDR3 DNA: TGTGCCAGCAGCTTAATGGGGCCACCCTCCTACGAGCAGTACTTC
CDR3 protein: CASSLMGPPSYEQYF

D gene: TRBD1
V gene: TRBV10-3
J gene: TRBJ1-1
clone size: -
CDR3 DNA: TGTGCCAGCCACCCGGGACAGGGAATGGACACTGAAGCTTTCTTT
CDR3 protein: CASHPGQGMDTEAFF